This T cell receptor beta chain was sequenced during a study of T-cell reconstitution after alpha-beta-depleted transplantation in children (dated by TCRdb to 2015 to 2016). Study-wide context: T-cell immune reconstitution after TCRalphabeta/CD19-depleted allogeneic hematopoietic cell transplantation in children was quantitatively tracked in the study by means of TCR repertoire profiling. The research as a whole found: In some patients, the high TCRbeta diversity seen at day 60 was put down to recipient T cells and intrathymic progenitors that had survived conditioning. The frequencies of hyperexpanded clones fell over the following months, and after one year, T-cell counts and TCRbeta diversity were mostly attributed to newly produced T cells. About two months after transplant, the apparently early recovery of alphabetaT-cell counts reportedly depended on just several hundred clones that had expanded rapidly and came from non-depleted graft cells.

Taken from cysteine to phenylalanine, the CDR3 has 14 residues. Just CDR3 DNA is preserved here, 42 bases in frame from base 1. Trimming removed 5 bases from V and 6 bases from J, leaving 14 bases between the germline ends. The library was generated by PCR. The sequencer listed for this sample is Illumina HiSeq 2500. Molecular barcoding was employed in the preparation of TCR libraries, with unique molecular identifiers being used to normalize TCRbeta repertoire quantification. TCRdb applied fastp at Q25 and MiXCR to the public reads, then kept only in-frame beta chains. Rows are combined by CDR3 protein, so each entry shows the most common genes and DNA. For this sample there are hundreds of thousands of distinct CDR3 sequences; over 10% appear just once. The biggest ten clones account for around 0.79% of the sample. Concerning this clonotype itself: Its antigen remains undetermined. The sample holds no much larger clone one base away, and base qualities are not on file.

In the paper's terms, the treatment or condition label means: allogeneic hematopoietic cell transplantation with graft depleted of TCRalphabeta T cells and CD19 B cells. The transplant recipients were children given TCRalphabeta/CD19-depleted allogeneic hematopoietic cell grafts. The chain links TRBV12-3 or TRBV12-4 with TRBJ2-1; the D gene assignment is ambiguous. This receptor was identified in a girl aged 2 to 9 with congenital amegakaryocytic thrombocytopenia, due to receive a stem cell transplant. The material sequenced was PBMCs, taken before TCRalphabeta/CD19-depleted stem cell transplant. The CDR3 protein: CASSPPVPPNEQFF. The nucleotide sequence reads TGTGCCAGCAGTCCGCCGGTCCCCCCCAATGAGCAGTTCTTC.